What follows are 7 T cell receptor beta chains derived from one specimen sequenced in a study of T cell responses to AZD1222 COVID-19 vaccine. TCRdb's copy holds only in-frame clones and misses some; the assay was immunoSEQ multiplex PCR. The top ten clones hold less than 4.5% of a sample with 120,000 or so clones, around nine tenths of them seen once. Sequencing used peripheral blood, obtained on day 0 of AZD1222 vaccination. Source of these receptors: an adult in good health.

V gene TRBV6-1 combines with J gene TRBJ1-2; D gene uncertain. V was trimmed by 0 bases and J by 0 bases, leaving 11 bases between them. The CDR3 covers 16 residues. The germline gives CDR1 MNHNS, CDR2 SASEGT. In DNA, the CDR3 is TGTGCCAGCAGTGAAGCGTTGGTCAGCTCTAACTATGGCTACACCTTC. This codes for CASSEALVSSNYGYTF.

V and J are TRBV7-9 and TRBJ1-2; possible D gene TRBD1, 6 bases. Trimming removed 5 bases at V and 4 bases at J, with 14 bases between. CDR1 and CDR2 from the germline V gene are SEHNR and FQNEAQ (reference sequence). This CDR3 is built from 14 residues. DNA of the CDR3: TGTGCCAGCAGCCTCACCACAGGGAGCTATGGCTACACCTTC. Translated, it gives CASSLTTGSYGYTF.

As for this clone: Other DNA sequences in the same sample also yield this CDR3. This chain links TRBV18 with TRBJ2-2; D uncertain. The germline gives CDR1 KGHSH, CDR2 LQKENI. The CDR3 totals 13 residues. The V and J ends lost 3 bases and 3 bases respectively, with 5 bases between them. CDR3 in DNA: TGTGCCAGCTCACCGCGAGACACCGGGGAGCTGTTTTTT. It yields the protein CASSPRDTGELFF. Filled out from reference TRBV18 and TRBJ2-2, the complete variable domain reads NAGVMQNPRHLVRRRGQEARLRCSPMKGHSHVYWYRQLPEEGLKFMVYLQKENIIDESGMPKERFSAEFPKEGPSILRIQQVVRGDSAAYFCASSPRDTGELFFGEGSRLTVL.

The gene calls are TRBV2 and TRBJ2-3, with a tentative D call TRBD1 (6 bases). The CDR3 runs to 13 residues. The germline V gene has CDR1 SNHLY and CDR2 FYNNEI. V lost 7 bases, J lost 6 bases, and 14 bases lay in between. The CDR3 DNA sequence: TGTGCCAGCATGGTAGCAGGGGCCGATACGCAGTATTTT. Residues: CASMVAGADTQYF.

The chain joins TRBV19 to TRBJ1-1, with D possibly being TRBD1 (6 bases). Germline V gene lookup returns CDR1 LNHDA and CDR2 SQIVND (reference sequence). This CDR3 is 14 amino acids long. V was trimmed by 11 bases and J by 4 bases, leaving 20 bases between them. The CDR3 is CAVKGGMRSTEAFF. The CDR3 DNA follows: TGTGCCGTAAAAGGGGGGATGAGGTCCACTGAAGCTTTCTTT.

J is TRBJ1-2 and V is TRBV28; TRBD1 aligns across 7 bases. This CDR3 has 13 amino acids. Germline values: CDR1 MDHEN, CDR2 SYDVKM. V lost 5 bases, J lost 8 bases, and 8 bases stayed unmatched. CDR3 sequence (DNA): TGTGCCAGCAGTCCTAACAGGGGTCGGGGCTACACCTTC. Its translation is CASSPNRGRGYTF.

The chain links TRBV6-5 to TRBJ2-3; D is uncertain. Trimming left V 0 bases short and J 2 bases short, with 6 bases between. Germline V gene sequence: CDR1 MNHEY, CDR2 SVGAGI. This CDR3 spans 14 amino acids. Written as DNA, the CDR3 is TGTGCCAGCAGTTACTCGGGCAACACAGATACGCAGTATTTT. It is translated as CASSYSGNTDTQYF.